This T cell receptor beta chain was recorded in a study of blood T cell repertoires in COVID-19. Study-wide background: Spain, Italy and the United States supplied samples that represented acute and convalescent COVID-19. Sources were T cells, B-cell-depleted T cells, or PBMCs; the material itself was cDNA or gDNA.

This CDR3 spans 13 amino acids. V was cut by 0 bases and J by 6 bases, with 7 bases left in between. Germline lookup yields CDR1 SGDLS and CDR2 YYNGEE. This clone was seen once. Per the original data handling: The assay estimated nucleated cells by amplifying reference gene primers. Measured with immunoSEQ multiplex PCR; TCRdb has only the in-frame clones, and not every one. The V and J calls and the clone size are those of that table, but D and trimming were determined from the DNA. The sample lists 250,000 or so clones; about 89% were seen once. This receptor was taken from a man aged 40-49 years with active or convalescent COVID-19. The sequencing input was peripheral blood. This chain connects TRBV9 to TRBJ2-1; D is unresolved. The CDR3 DNA reads TGTGCCAGCAGCGTAGCTCCCAGCAATGAGCAGTTCTTC. This encodes CASSVAPSNEQFF. Filled out from reference TRBV9 and TRBJ2-1, the complete variable domain reads DSGVTQTPKHLITATGQRVTLRCSPRSGDLSVYWYQQSLDQGLQFLIQYYNGEERAKGNILERFSAQQFPDLHSELNLSSLELGDSALYFCASSVAPSNEQFFGPGTRLTVL.